Listed here is a single T cell receptor (beta chain). Clones were sequenced by immunoSEQ multiplex PCR, and TCRdb holds only the in-frame ones, with some missing. This sample has around 140,000 clones, with around nine tenths found just once. The sample comes from a study of blood T cell repertoires in COVID-19. Study at large: The study drew acute and convalescent COVID-19 samples from the United States, Italy and Spain.

This receptor was obtained from a woman aged 70 to 79 with COVID-19, enrolled during active disease. The sample consisted of peripheral blood.

The CDR3 bases are TGCGCCAGCAGCTTGGGACTAGCGGGGGGCCGGGTCAACGAGCAGTACTTC. The encoded protein is CASSLGLAGGRVNEQYF. The V and J genes are TRBV5-1 and TRBJ2-7, with TRBD2 identical over 13 bases. Trimming took 0 bases from V and 5 from J; bases not matched to a gene: 8. CDR3 size: 17 residues. Germline assignment: CDR1 SGHRS and CDR2 YFSETQ. The full variable domain, rest sourced from reference TRBV5-1 and TRBJ2-7, is KAGVTQTPRYLIKTRGQQVTLSCSPISGHRSVSWYQQTPGQGLQFLFEYFSETQRNKGNFPGRFSGRQFSNSRSEMNVSTLELGDSALYLCASSLGLAGGRVNEQYFGPGTRLTVT.